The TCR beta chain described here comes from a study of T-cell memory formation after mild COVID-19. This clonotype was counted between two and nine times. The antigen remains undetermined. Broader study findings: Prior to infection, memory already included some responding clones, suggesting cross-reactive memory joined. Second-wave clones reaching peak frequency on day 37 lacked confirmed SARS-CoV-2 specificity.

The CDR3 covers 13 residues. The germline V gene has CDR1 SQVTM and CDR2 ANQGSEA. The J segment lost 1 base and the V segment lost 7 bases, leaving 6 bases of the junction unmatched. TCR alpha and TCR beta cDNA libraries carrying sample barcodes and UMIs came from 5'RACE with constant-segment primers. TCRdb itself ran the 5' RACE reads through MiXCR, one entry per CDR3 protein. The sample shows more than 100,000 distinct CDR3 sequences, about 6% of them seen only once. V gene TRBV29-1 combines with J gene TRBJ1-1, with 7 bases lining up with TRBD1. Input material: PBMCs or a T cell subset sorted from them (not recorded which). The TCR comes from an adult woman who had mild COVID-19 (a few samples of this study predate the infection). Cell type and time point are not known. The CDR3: CSGFRGGNTEAFF. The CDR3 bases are TGCAGCGGATTCAGGGGGGGGAACACTGAAGCTTTCTTT.